The 20 T cell receptor beta chains presented below share a single source sample, sequenced in a study of regulatory T cells in long-lasting Graves disease. Time point described: persistent/refractory GD, antithyroid drugs over 5 years with positive TRAb. Scientists built the TCR library using RNA that was extracted from PBMCs. TCR beta libraries were built with iRepertoire HTBI primers and Arm-PCR of CDR3 regions. From the multiplex PCR reads, TCRdb called clonotypes with MiXCR, one entry per CDR3 protein. The data show 360,000 or so distinct CDR3 sequences, less than 30% seen once. Sequenced material: peripheral blood mononuclear cells (PBMCs), taken when the disease was refractory, from a patient treated with antithyroid drugs. The receptors were gathered from a woman aged 40 to 50 with Graves disease.

This clonotype was found a few times. The chain couples TRBV6-5 to TRBJ2-6; D unclear. The germline CDR1 and CDR2 sequences are MNHEY and SVGAGI. V was pared by 2 bases and J by 0 bases, with 8 bases between. This CDR3 has 16 amino acids. The CDR3 region is CASSYEISSGANVLTF. Here the CDR3 DNA reads TGTGCCAGCAGTTACGAAATCAGCTCTGGGGCCAACGTCCTGACTTTC.

The gene calls are TRBV24-1 and TRBJ2-2; D call uncertain. The CDR3 contains 13 residues. Germline loops: CDR1 KGHDR, CDR2 SFDVKD. V was pared by 6 bases and J by 3 bases, with 7 bases between. CDR3: CATSTGYTGELFF. CDR3 DNA: TGTGCCACCAGTACTGGGTACACCGGGGAGCTGTTTTTT.

This clonotype was seen only a few times. V gene TRBV28 combines with J gene TRBJ2-7, with D possibly being TRBD2 (6 bases). Trimming pared 7 bases from V and 5 bases from J, leaving 24 bases between. Germline V gives CDR1 MDHEN, CDR2 SYDVKM. There are 16 residues in the CDR3. The CDR3 loop is CASTPAEGRGYHEQYF. CDR3 coding DNA: TGTGCCAGCACCCCAGCTGAGGGACGGGGGTACCACGAGCAGTACTTC.

To note about this clonotype: Sequence at one end of the junction differs from germline and may be a read error. The rearrangement joins TRBV20-1 to TRBJ1-1; D is possibly TRBD1 (6 bases). The CDR3 consists of 15 residues. Germline CDR1 and CDR2: DFQATT and SNEGSKA (reference sequence). CDR3 sequence: CSAFLGGRMNTEALF. In nucleotides, the CDR3 is TGCAGTGCCTTTCTCGGGGGCAGGATGAACACTGAAGCTCTCTTT.

This clonotype appeared a few times. The CDR3 nucleotides read TGTGCCAGCAGTTTAGGTGACAGCTTGAGCTATGGCTACACCTTC. Translating gives CASSLGDSLSYGYTF. The rearrangement links TRBV28 to TRBJ1-2; TRBD1 might be the D (5 bases). This CDR3 is 15 amino acids long. Germline V gene lookup returns CDR1 MDHEN and CDR2 SYDVKM. Trimming left V 2 bases short and J 4 bases short, with 14 bases between.

This clonotype showed up many times. V gene TRBV10-3 combines with J gene TRBJ2-5; 8 bases align to TRBD1. This CDR3 spans 13 amino acids. Germline V lookup: CDR1 ENHRY, CDR2 SYGVKD. V trimming: 10 bases; J trimming: 3 bases; junction bases outside the gene matches: 7. This CDR3 reads CASSWTGKETQYF. DNA of the CDR3: TGTGCCAGCAGCTGGACAGGGAAAGAGACCCAGTACTTC.

This clonotype showed up many times. The chain employs TRBV28 and TRBJ2-5, with 7 positions matching TRBD2. CDR1 MDHEN and CDR2 SYDVKM come from the germline V gene. V was pared by 4 bases and J by 0 bases, with 11 bases of the junction left unmatched. The CDR3 has 17 amino acids. The chain's CDR3 is CASSSPLMREYQETQYF. CDR3 nucleotides: TGTGCCAGCAGTTCCCCCCTCATGCGGGAGTACCAAGAGACCCAGTACTTC.

The table lists this clonotype with a count of one. This rearrangement joins TRBV7-9 to TRBJ2-2; D perhaps matches TRBD2 (6 bases). Trimming removed 1 base at V and 6 bases at J, with 9 bases between. The CDR3 is 14 amino acids. Germline CDR1 reads SEHNR; CDR2 reads FQNEAQ (reference sequence). The CDR3 DNA follows: TGTGCCAGCAGCTTAGTCGCGGGGTCCGGGGAGCTGTTTTTT. This codes for CASSLVAGSGELFF.

This clonotype was detected ten times or more. V usage is TRBV6-2 or TRBV6-3 and J usage is TRBJ1-2, with 7 bases aligning to TRBD1. The CDR3 is 13 amino acids. J gave up 8 bases and V 8 bases, and 11 bases lay outside the gene matches. Germline CDR1 reads MNHEY; CDR2 reads SVGEGT. The CDR3, as DNA: TGTGCCAGCGATCTGACAGGGATGAAAGGCTACACCTTC. It yields the protein CASDLTGMKGYTF.

This clonotype has a count of ten or more. The rearrangement links TRBV25-1 to TRBJ2-4; 9 bases match TRBD1. Germline trimming cut 5 bases from V and 7 bases from J; bases unmatched to any gene: 3. Per the germline V gene, CDR1 is MGHDK and CDR2 is SYGVNS. The CDR3 runs 13 residues. The CDR3 DNA is TGTGCCAGCAGTAAACAGGGGGCTAACATTCAGTACTTC. Amino acids: CASSKQGANIQYF.

This clonotype was found many times. The gene calls are TRBV2 and TRBJ1-2; TRBD1 matches 8 bases. The CDR3 contains 13 residues. Looked up from germline, CDR1 is SNHLY and CDR2 is FYNNEI. The junction had 4 bases not matched to a gene; V was cut back by 6 bases and J by 4 bases. The CDR3 DNA sequence: TGTGCCAGCAGGGGGACAGGACCCTATGGCTACACCTTC. Translating it yields CASRGTGPYGYTF.

The V call is TRBV5-1, the J call TRBJ1-2, with TRBD1 identical over 7 bases. CDR3 length: 14 amino acids. V lost 0 bases, J lost 4 bases, and 3 bases stayed unmatched. Germline-derived CDR1 and CDR2 are SGHRS and YFSETQ. The CDR3 loop reads CASSLEPGGYGYTF. The CDR3 DNA is TGCGCCAGCAGCTTGGAACCAGGGGGCTATGGCTACACCTTC.

This clonotype was seen ten or more times. The rearrangement uses TRBV12-3 or TRBV12-4 and TRBJ1-2, with D perhaps matching TRBD1 (5 bases). The CDR3 has 11 amino acids. V shed 4 bases and J shed 8 bases, with 8 bases lying between them. Here the CDR3 DNA reads TGTGCCAGCAGTTCAGGGAGGGGCTACACCTTC. Its translation is CASSSGRGYTF.

As for this clonotype: The DNA is omitted, as the CDR3 cannot be located on it reliably, and the CDR3 follows TCRdb's listing. This rearrangement joins TRBV29-1 to TRBJ1-2; the table's D call of TRBD1 was not tested on the DNA. The germline V gene encodes CDR1 SQVTM and CDR2 ANQGSEA. The CDR3 spans 15 residues, counting both ends. The chain's CDR3 is CSGIIRSGEDYGCTF.

This clonotype was picked up a small number of times. This chain links TRBV6-9 with TRBJ2-2; D ambiguous. The germline V gene encodes CDR1 MNHGY and CDR2 SVAAGI. V was shortened by 2 bases and J by 8 bases, with 9 bases between the two germline ends. The CDR3 sequence is 13 residues long. The chain's CDR3 is CASSYLRKGELFF. In DNA form, the CDR3 reads TGTGCCAGCAGTTATCTGAGAAAGGGGGAGCTGTTTTTT.

This clonotype was recorded at least ten times. The rearrangement joins TRBV11-2 to TRBJ2-2; D remains unclear. The V and J ends lost 2 bases and 8 bases respectively, with 12 bases between them. This CDR3 spans 14 amino acids. CDR1 is SGHAT, CDR2 FQNNGV, per germline. CDR3 bases: TGTGCCAGCAGCTTATTCCTGACGTCGGGGGAGCTGTTTTTT. This gives the protein CASSLFLTSGELFF.

In its sample, this clonotype was seen a few times. V gene TRBV6-1 combines with J gene TRBJ1-1; D may be TRBD1 (5 bases). Germline CDR1 and CDR2: MNHNS and SASEGT. V was cut by 7 bases and J by 5 bases, with 17 bases left in between. The CDR3 totals 14 residues. This CDR3 is CASNIGGGGTEAFF. CDR3 nucleotides: TGTGCCAGCAACATTGGGGGTGGAGGGACTGAAGCTTTCTTT.

The chain uses TRBV27 and TRBJ2-5, with D perhaps matching TRBD2 (7 bases). Trimming shortened V by 4 bases and J by 3 bases, and 15 bases separated the two germline ends. Germline CDR1 MNHEY, CDR2 SMNVEV (reference sequence). The CDR3 has 15 residues. The CDR3 is CASSYQGGVEETQYF. The DNA of the CDR3 is TGTGCCAGCAGTTACCAAGGGGGGGTAGAAGAGACCCAGTACTTC.

The chain links TRBV10-1 to TRBJ2-1; 10 bases fit TRBD1. CDR3 size: 14 residues. CDR1 and CDR2 (germline): WNHNN, SYGVQD (reference sequence). V shed 6 bases and J 9 bases; nucleotides not matched to a gene: 8. The CDR3 here is CASSLGQGDGEQFF. DNA for the CDR3: TGCGCCAGCAGCCTAGGACAGGGGGACGGTGAGCAGTTCTTC.

This clonotype was seen many times. The rearrangement joins TRBV29-1 to TRBJ2-7, with 10 bases identical to TRBD1. The V segment lost 1 base and the J segment 7 bases; nucleotides outside the gene matches: 7. This CDR3 is 14 amino acids long. Germline loops: CDR1 SQVTM, CDR2 ANQGSEA. The CDR3 DNA follows: TGCAGCGTTGAAGTAAGGGACAGGGGTGAAGAGCAGTACTTC. Translating gives CSVEVRDRGEEQYF.